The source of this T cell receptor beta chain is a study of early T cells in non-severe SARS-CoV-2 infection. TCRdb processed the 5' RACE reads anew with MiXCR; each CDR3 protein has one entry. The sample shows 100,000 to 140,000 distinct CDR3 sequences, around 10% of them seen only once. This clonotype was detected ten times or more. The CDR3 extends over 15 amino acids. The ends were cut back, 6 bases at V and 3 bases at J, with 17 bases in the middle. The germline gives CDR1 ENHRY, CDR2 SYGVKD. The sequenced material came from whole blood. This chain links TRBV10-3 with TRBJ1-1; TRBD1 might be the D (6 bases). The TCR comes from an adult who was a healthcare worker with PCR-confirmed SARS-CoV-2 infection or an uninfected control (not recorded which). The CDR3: CAIRRQESGDTEAFF. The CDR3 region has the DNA TGTGCCATCAGAAGACAGGAGAGTGGAGACACTGAAGCTTTCTTT.